These T cell receptor beta chains were read from a single sample in a study of blood T cell repertoires in COVID-19. Only in-frame clones appear in the TCRdb table, and some are missing; sequencing was by immunoSEQ multiplex PCR. The table has tens of thousands of clones, nearly 90% seen once. Source material: peripheral blood. These receptors all come from a man aged 55-75 years with active COVID-19. CDR3s include the opening cysteine and the closing phenylalanine or tryptophan. D genes are given only for firm matches. Only some rows state a clone size, as once, few, many or a class for expanded clones.

J gene | D gene | clone size | V gene | CDR3 DNA | CDR3 protein
TRBJ2-1 | TRBD2 | NA | TRBV14 | TGTGCCAGCAGCGGACTAGCGGGACATGAGCAGTTCTTC | CASSGLAGHEQFF
TRBJ2-1 | TRBD1 | NA | TRBV11-2 | TGTGCCAGCAGCCTGATGGGACAGAACAATGAGCAGTTCTTC | CASSLMGQNNEQFF
TRBJ2-7 | NA | NA | TRBV5-6 | TGTGCCAGCAGCTTGGTGGGGAGCTCCTACGAGCAGTACTTC | CASSLVGSSYEQYF
TRBJ2-2 | NA | once | TRBV5-8 | TGTGCCAGCAGCTCTAGCGCCCCGAACACCGGGGAGCTGTTTTTT | CASSSSAPNTGELFF
TRBJ1-5 | NA | NA | TRBV5-5 | TGTGCCAGCAGCTTGGTGGTGCTTTCAGGCAATCAGCCCCAGCATTTT | CASSLVVLSGNQPQHF
TRBJ2-5 | NA | NA | TRBV27 | TGTGCCAGCAGCCTGGAGAGGGGAGGAGAGACCCAGTACTTC | CASSLERGGETQYF
TRBJ2-3 | TRBD2 | NA | TRBV5-1 | TGCGCCAGCAGCTCCAGGACTAGCGGGAGTGCAGATACGCAGTATTTT | CASSSRTSGSADTQYF
TRBJ1-1 | NA | NA | TRBV29-1 | TGCAGCGTTTCGGTTTCTGCCGTTTCCAACACTGAAGCTTTCTTT | CSVSVSAVSNTEAFF
TRBJ2-4 | TRBD1 | NA | TRBV30 | TGTGCCTGGAGTAAGAGGACAGGGGGTCCCATTCAGTACTTC | CAWSKRTGGPIQYF
TRBJ1-5 | NA | NA | TRBV7-2 | TGTGCCAGCAGCTTATACTCGGGCAATCAGCCCCAGCATTTT | CASSLYSGNQPQHF